A single TCR beta chain is shown here with its context. What it binds is not known. This specimen belongs to a study of T cell responses to AZD1222 COVID-19 vaccine. TCRdb's copy holds only in-frame clones and misses some; the assay was immunoSEQ multiplex PCR. This repertoire shows fewer than 180,000 clones, 94% found once; its top ten account for 0.95% to 1.5%. General study results and limits: Targeting of unmutated variant regions was reportedly seen in nearly half of spike-specific TCRs. Clonal diversity was possibly underestimated, and the donors were mostly white British, with more females.

Losses at the gene ends were 3 bases for V and 7 bases for J; bases not matched to a gene: 1. CDR1 is LGHNT and CDR2 is FRNRAP in the germline V gene. The CDR3 sequence is 14 residues long. The V call is TRBV12-5, the J call TRBJ2-3; 13 bases agree with TRBD2. Sequenced here: peripheral blood, sampled on day 0 of AZD1222 vaccination. This TCR was sampled from an adult in good health. CDR3 DNA sequence: TGTGCTAGTGGTTTAGGGACTAGCGGGAATACGCAGTATTTT. Translated, it gives CASGLGTSGNTQYF.